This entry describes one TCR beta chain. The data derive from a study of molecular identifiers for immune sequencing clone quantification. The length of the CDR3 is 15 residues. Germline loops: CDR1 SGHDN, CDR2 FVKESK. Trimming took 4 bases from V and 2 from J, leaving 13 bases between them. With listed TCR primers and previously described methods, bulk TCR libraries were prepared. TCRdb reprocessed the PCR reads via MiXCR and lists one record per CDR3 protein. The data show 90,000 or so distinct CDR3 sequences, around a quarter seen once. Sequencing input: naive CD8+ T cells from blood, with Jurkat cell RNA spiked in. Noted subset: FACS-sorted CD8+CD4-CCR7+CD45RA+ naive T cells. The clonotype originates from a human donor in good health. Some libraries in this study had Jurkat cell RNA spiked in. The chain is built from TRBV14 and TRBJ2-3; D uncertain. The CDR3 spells CASSPHFAATDTQYF. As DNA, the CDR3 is TGTGCCAGCAGCCCCCACTTTGCAGCCACAGATACGCAGTATTTT.